Sequencing of this T cell receptor (beta chain) was carried out in a study of blood T cell repertoires in COVID-19. Background on the study: Donors in the United States, Italy and Spain gave samples during acute or convalescent COVID-19. In each case, the material was cDNA or gDNA derived from T cells, B-cell-depleted T cells, or PBMCs.

The V gene end was trimmed by 1 base and the J gene end by 2 bases; junction bases not matched to a gene: 16. Germline CDR1 SGDLS, CDR2 YYNGEE. The CDR3 totals 20 residues. TCRdb keeps only in-frame clones here, not all; method: immunoSEQ multiplex PCR. The data hold about 140,000 clones, with about 80% observed a single time. Participants were aged roughly 18 to 90 years from about two dozen US areas. Those designated as exposed participants met a COVID-19 case within 2 weeks before study entry. In this sample, this clone turned up a few times. The clonotype was recovered from a woman between 18 and 29 years old who had been exposed to COVID-19. Sequencing input: PBMCs or T cells enriched from blood (not recorded which). The chain has TRBV9 and TRBJ2-2; 8 nucleotides agree with TRBD2. CDR3 sequence reads: CASSVLPPQGAGDNTGELFF. As DNA, the CDR3 is TGTGCCAGCAGCGTATTACCCCCACAAGGAGCGGGAGATAACACCGGGGAGCTGTTTTTT. The whole variable domain, filled in from reference TRBV9 and TRBJ2-2, reads DSGVTQTPKHLITATGQRVTLRCSPRSGDLSVYWYQQSLDQGLQFLIQYYNGEERAKGNILERFSAQQFPDLHSELNLSSLELGDSALYFCASSVLPPQGAGDNTGELFFGEGSRLTVL.